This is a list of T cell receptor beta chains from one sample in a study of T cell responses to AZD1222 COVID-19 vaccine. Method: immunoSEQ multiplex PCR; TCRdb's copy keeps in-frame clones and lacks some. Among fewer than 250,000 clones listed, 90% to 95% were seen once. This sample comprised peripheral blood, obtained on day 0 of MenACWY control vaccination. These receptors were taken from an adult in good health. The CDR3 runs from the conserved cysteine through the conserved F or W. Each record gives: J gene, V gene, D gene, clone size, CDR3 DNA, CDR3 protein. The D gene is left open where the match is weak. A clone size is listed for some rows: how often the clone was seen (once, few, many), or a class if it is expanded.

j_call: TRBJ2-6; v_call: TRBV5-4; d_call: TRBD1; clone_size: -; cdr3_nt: TGTGCCAGCAGCGCGGGACAGGGGGCAGGTGGGGCCAACGTCCTGACTTTC; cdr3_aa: CASSAGQGAGGANVLTF
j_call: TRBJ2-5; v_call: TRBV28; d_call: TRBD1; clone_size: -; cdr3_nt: TGTGCCAGCAGTTTTGTGGGGACAGGGGGGAGAGAGACCCAGTACTTC; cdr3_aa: CASSFVGTGGRETQYF
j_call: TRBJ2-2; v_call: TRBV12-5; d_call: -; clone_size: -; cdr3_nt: TGTGCTAGTGGTTTGGTACATTTAACGAACACCGGGGAGCTGTTTTTT; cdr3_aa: CASGLVHLTNTGELFF
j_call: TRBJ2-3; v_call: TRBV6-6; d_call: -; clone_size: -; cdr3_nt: TGTGCCAGCAGTTACTCGAGCCATACGCAGTATTTT; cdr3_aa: CASSYSSHTQYF
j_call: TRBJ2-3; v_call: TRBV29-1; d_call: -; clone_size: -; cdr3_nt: TGCAGCGTTGAAGATATTAAGGGCGGCACAGATACGCAGTATTTT; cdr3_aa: CSVEDIKGGTDTQYF
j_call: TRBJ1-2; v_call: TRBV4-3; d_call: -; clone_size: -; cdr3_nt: TGCGCCAGCAGCCAAGAATTAACAGGAAGTGGCTACACCTTC; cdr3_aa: CASSQELTGSGYTF
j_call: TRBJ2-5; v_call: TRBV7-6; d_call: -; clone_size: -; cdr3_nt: TGTGCCAGCGCCCGGGGGGAGACCCAGTACTTC; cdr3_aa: CASARGETQYF
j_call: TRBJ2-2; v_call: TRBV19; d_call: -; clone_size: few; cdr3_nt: TGTGCCAGTCGCAAAGAAAGAGACACCGGGGAGCTGTTTTTT; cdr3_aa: CASRKERDTGELFF
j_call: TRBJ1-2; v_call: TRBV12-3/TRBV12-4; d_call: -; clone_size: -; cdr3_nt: TGTGCCAGCAGTTTGAGGGTAGCTGAGGGCTACACCTTC; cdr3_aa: CASSLRVAEGYTF
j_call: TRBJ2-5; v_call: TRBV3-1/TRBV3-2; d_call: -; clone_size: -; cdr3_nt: TGTGCCAGCAGCCAGGTTACAGGCTTACCGGGGGAAACCCAGTACTTC; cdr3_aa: CASSQVTGLPGETQYF
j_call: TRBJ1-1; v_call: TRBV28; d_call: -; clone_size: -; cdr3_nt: TGTGCCACCGTTACGGGGACTGAAGCTTTCTTT; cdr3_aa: CATVTGTEAFF
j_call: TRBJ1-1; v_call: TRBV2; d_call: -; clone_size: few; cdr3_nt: TGTGCCAGCGAACCCAACAGGGAGGTCGCTGAAGCTTTCTTT; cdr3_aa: CASEPNREVAEAFF
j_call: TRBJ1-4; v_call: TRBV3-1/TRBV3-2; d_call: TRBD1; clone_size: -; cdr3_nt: TGTGCCAGCAGTCGCCCCGGGACAGGGAGAAAACTGTTTTTT; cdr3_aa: CASSRPGTGRKLFF
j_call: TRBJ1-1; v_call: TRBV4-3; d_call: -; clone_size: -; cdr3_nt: TGCGCCAGCAGCCAAGATTTGAGGTTAACTGAAGCTTTCTTT; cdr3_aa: CASSQDLRLTEAFF
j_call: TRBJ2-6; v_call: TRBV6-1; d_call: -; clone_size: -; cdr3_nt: TGTGCCAGCAGTGAGGGTAGCTCTGGGGCCAACGTCCTGACTTTC; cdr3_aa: CASSEGSSGANVLTF
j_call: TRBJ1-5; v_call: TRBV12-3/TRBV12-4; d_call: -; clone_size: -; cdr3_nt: TGTGCCAGCAGTTTAAACCCGTATCAGCCCCAGCATTTT; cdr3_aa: CASSLNPYQPQHF
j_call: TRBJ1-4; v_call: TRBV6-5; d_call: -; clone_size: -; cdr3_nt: TGTGCCAGCAGGTTACGGCAAAATGAAAAACTGTTTTTT; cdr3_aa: CASRLRQNEKLFF
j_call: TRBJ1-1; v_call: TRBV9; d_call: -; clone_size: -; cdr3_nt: TGTGCCAGCAGCCGGGGGGTGGCGAACACTGAAGCTTTCTTT; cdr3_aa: CASSRGVANTEAFF
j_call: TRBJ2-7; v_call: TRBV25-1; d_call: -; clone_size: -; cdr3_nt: TGTGCCAGCATGGAACTACAGAGAACGGGTGGCGAGCAGTACTTC; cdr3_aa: CASMELQRTGGEQYF
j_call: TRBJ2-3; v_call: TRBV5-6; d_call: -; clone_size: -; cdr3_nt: TGTGCCAGCAGCATCACAGATACGCAGTATTTT; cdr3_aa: CASSITDTQYF
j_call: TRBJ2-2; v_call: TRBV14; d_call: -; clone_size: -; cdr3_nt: TGTGCCAGCAGCCGACTAGATCCGGACACCGGGGAGCTGTTTTTT; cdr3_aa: CASSRLDPDTGELFF
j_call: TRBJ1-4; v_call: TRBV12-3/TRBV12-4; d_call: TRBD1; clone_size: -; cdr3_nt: TGTGCCAGCAGTTTAAGGGGGCGGCTGTTTTTT; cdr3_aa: CASSLRGRLFF
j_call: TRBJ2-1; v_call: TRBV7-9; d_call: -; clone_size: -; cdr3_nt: TGTGCCAGCAGCTCCCTATCGGGCCAGGGGAACAATGAGCAGTTCTTC; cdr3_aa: CASSSLSGQGNNEQFF
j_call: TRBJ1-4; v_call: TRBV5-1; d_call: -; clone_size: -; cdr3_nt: TGCGCCAGCAGCCCCGGCCGAGGGAATGAAAAACTGTTTTTT; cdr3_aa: CASSPGRGNEKLFF
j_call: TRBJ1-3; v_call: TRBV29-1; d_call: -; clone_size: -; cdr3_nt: TGCAGCGTTGAAACCGGCAGGAGCTCTGGAAACACCATATATTTT; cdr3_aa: CSVETGRSSGNTIYF
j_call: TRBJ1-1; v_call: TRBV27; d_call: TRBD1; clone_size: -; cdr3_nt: TGTGCCAGCAGGAGACAGGGGAGCACTGAAGCTTTCTTT; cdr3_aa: CASRRQGSTEAFF
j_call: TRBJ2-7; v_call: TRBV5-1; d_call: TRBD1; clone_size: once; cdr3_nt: TGCGCCAGCAGCCTATATGACCGGGACAGGGGGATCCACGAGCAGTACTTC; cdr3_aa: CASSLYDRDRGIHEQYF
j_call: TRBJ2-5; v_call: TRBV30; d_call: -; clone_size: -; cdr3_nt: TGTGCCTGGAGTGTATTATCTGGAAGAGAGACCCAGTACTTC; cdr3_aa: CAWSVLSGRETQYF
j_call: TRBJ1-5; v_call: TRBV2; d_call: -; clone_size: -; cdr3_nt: TGTGCCAGCAGCCCAGGGGTGTATAGCAATCAGCCCCAGCATTTT; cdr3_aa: CASSPGVYSNQPQHF